What follows is one T cell receptor (beta chain) and its context. This entry comes from a study of blood T cells in healthy people across ages. A second PCR of about 7 to 11 cycles used a sample-barcoded 5' primer and a J-beta primer mix. TCRdb redid the calling of the 5' RACE reads with MiXCR, one entry per CDR3 protein. Among approximately 880,000 distinct CDR3 sequences, under 50% were seen once, and the ten largest hold 10% to 15%. The people who gave samples were healthy Caucasians from Russia, aged roughly 6 to 90. Every donor provided 7.5 to 10 milliliters of peripheral blood. The material sequenced was blood. This sequence originates from a man under 40 in good health.

As DNA, the CDR3 is TGCAGTGCCATAGCAACCCCGAGACAGGGATTCAAAAACATTCAGTACTTC. This gives the protein CSAIATPRQGFKNIQYF. V gene TRBV20-1 combines with J gene TRBJ2-4; TRBD1 agrees at 7 bases. Per the germline V gene, CDR1 is DFQATT and CDR2 is SNEGSKA (reference sequence). J gave up 3 bases and V 6 bases, and 17 bases lay outside the gene matches. There are 17 residues in the CDR3.